This T cell receptor (beta chain) was profiled in a study of response to subunit inactivated influenza vaccine. Study observations and caveats: The study's authors posited that every seasonal influenza vaccination enlists few new T cells.

Concerning this clonotype itself: Its antigen is currently unknown.

TCRdb redid the calling of the RT-PCR reads with MiXCR, one entry per CDR3 protein. The table includes about 540,000 distinct CDR3 sequences, under 30% detected once. Trimming took off 1 base at V and 7 bases at J, with 17 bases between the two ends. Per germline, CDR1 LNHNV and CDR2 YYDKDF (reference sequence). The CDR3 has 16 amino acids. This same sample was also part of a study on T cells expressing NK-cell markers. This second study says: cDNA encoding TCR beta was synthesized via 5'RACE template switching incorporating UMIs. Seven of eight sequenced donors tested HCMV-seropositive; one tested seronegative. Top CD8+ clonotypes included the dominant CD3+CD56+NKG2C+ clonotypes in 5 or 6 donors.

This clonotype was sampled from a man aged 50-60 years who received an inactivated influenza vaccine. This material consisted of CD4+ T cells sorted from PBMCs, taken roughly 13 days after vaccination. This chain links TRBV15 with TRBJ2-1, with a tentative D call TRBD1 (5 bases). CDR3 sequence: CATSRVTGRVGNEQFF. As DNA, the CDR3 is TGTGCCACCAGCAGAGTTACTGGCAGGGTGGGAAATGAGCAGTTCTTC.